A selection of T cell receptor beta chains follows, all from one sample in a study of Graves' ophthalmopathy and Graves' hyperthyroidism. TCRdb passed the multiplex PCR reads through MiXCR, listing each CDR3 protein once. The sample lists about 210,000 distinct CDR3 sequences; under 30% were seen once. The sample comprised peripheral blood. Every receptor here comes from a man aged 50 or older with Graves' ophthalmopathy. CDR3s leave out the opening cysteine and the closing phenylalanine or tryptophan.

j_call: TRBJ1-2; v_call: TRBV30; cdr3_aa: AWAGGAWGYT
j_call: TRBJ1-1; v_call: TRBV7-2; cdr3_aa: ASSSAGDTEAF
j_call: TRBJ1-1; v_call: TRBV5-1; cdr3_aa: ASSSSLGQNTEAF
j_call: TRBJ2-2; v_call: TRBV29-1; cdr3_aa: SVKEFGNTGELF
j_call: TRBJ1-2; v_call: TRBV27; cdr3_aa: ASSFRQGYGYT
j_call: TRBJ1-6; v_call: TRBV6-1; cdr3_aa: ASSPDSGSPLH
j_call: TRBJ2-2; v_call: TRBV2; cdr3_aa: ASCPGLAFTGELF
j_call: TRBJ2-5; v_call: TRBV29-1; cdr3_aa: SVDPGTEQETQY
j_call: TRBJ2-7; v_call: TRBV15; cdr3_aa: ATSATSGGAYEQY
j_call: TRBJ2-7; v_call: TRBV20-1; cdr3_aa: SARAPPLAGEQY
j_call: TRBJ2-5; v_call: TRBV11-2; cdr3_aa: ASSLFGETQY
j_call: TRBJ1-1; v_call: TRBV10-2; cdr3_aa: ATNRGLNTEAF
j_call: TRBJ1-5; v_call: TRBV27; cdr3_aa: ASSYSGRRSNQPQH
j_call: TRBJ1-2; v_call: TRBV11-2; cdr3_aa: ASSLDIDYGYT
j_call: TRBJ2-5; v_call: TRBV5-1; cdr3_aa: ASSLVGTGYQETQY
j_call: TRBJ2-4; v_call: TRBV7-9; cdr3_aa: ASSSGLAKNIQY
j_call: TRBJ2-5; v_call: TRBV15; cdr3_aa: ATSSGAGGQETQY
j_call: TRBJ2-5; v_call: TRBV29-1; cdr3_aa: SVVGGRHQETQY
j_call: TRBJ2-2; v_call: TRBV12-3/TRBV12-4; cdr3_aa: ASSLIWDRGNTGELF
j_call: TRBJ2-5; v_call: TRBV20-1; cdr3_aa: SARDRTGRETQY
j_call: TRBJ2-7; v_call: TRBV7-2; cdr3_aa: ASSLDRFNEQY
j_call: TRBJ1-5; v_call: TRBV20-1; cdr3_aa: SVIQGADQPQH
j_call: TRBJ1-2; v_call: TRBV6-1; cdr3_aa: ASSEGGAVGYGYT
j_call: TRBJ2-5; v_call: TRBV11-1; cdr3_aa: ASSLAGTGVRETQY
j_call: TRBJ2-7; v_call: TRBV19; cdr3_aa: ASSMGSGGSYEQY
j_call: TRBJ1-1; v_call: TRBV20-1; cdr3_aa: SARTGGTTEAF
j_call: TRBJ2-2; v_call: TRBV2; cdr3_aa: ASRPEVAGATGELF
j_call: TRBJ1-2; v_call: TRBV6-1; cdr3_aa: ASSRDGYT
j_call: TRBJ1-2; v_call: TRBV6-1; cdr3_aa: ASTDPGQRGYT
j_call: TRBJ1-1; v_call: TRBV6-1; cdr3_aa: ASRAGGRNTEAF
j_call: TRBJ2-7; v_call: TRBV19; cdr3_aa: ASSVSGNPSYEQY
j_call: TRBJ2-7; v_call: TRBV27; cdr3_aa: ASSLSPGAHYEQY
j_call: TRBJ2-7; v_call: TRBV12-3/TRBV12-4; cdr3_aa: ASSTGDAYEQY
j_call: TRBJ1-2; v_call: TRBV29-1; cdr3_aa: SVEPYPLTGDGYT
j_call: TRBJ2-5; v_call: TRBV7-2; cdr3_aa: ASSSELAGETQY
j_call: TRBJ2-2; v_call: TRBV13; cdr3_aa: ASSLFSRGHATGELF
j_call: TRBJ2-6; v_call: TRBV6-2/TRBV6-3; cdr3_aa: ASRGTGANVLT
j_call: TRBJ2-7; v_call: TRBV11-3; cdr3_aa: ASSLSSGSKGYEQY
j_call: TRBJ1-2; v_call: TRBV24-1; cdr3_aa: ATSDSGRVDGYT
j_call: TRBJ1-6; v_call: TRBV14; cdr3_aa: ASSQEWNNSPLH
j_call: TRBJ2-5; v_call: TRBV6-1; cdr3_aa: ASSEEPSGTETQY
j_call: TRBJ1-2; v_call: TRBV30; cdr3_aa: AWSAWGQGAYGYT
j_call: TRBJ2-5; v_call: TRBV15; cdr3_aa: ATSSLEGDSQETQY